Listed below are T cell receptor beta chains from one sample, sequenced in a study of vaccination effects on CD4 cells after COVID-19. TCRdb keeps only in-frame clones here, not all; method: immunoSEQ multiplex PCR. The sample includes around 46,000 clones, about 75% of them seen just once. The antigens of these receptors remain unknown. The sequenced sample was CD4+ T cells from PBMCs cultured with a peptide pool, obtained before COVID-19 vaccination. Receptor source: a human donor who had a prior SARS-CoV-2 infection. The conserved cysteine and the conserved F or W are not part of the CDR3 here. Fields, in order: J gene, V gene, CDR3 protein.

>TRBJ1-1|TRBV13
ASSLGRNAF
>TRBJ1-3|TRBV30
AYWGGDGNTIY
>TRBJ1-2|TRBV12-3/TRBV12-4
ATKSRVNYGYT
>TRBJ1-1|TRBV4-2
ASSQGRGLGTEAF
>TRBJ2-1|TRBV9
ASSVAAENEQF
>TRBJ2-1|TRBV4-1
ASSQVFDNEQF
>TRBJ2-5|TRBV5-1
ASSFGQAEAQY
>TRBJ1-5|TRBV2
ASSPGQNNQPQH
>TRBJ2-1|TRBV27
ASSRPQRGENEQF
>TRBJ1-5|TRBV24-1
ATSDFSVGDLTDQPQH
>TRBJ2-5|TRBV6-5
ASSQSWAEETQY
>TRBJ2-3|TRBV7-3
ASSLGSNTDTQY
>TRBJ2-5|TRBV9
ASTWGTGAQETQY
>TRBJ2-7|TRBV12-3/TRBV12-4
ASRRWDIYEQY
>TRBJ1-4|TRBV30
AWIGENEKLF
>TRBJ2-7|TRBV5-1
ASSPLAGGHEQY
>TRBJ2-7|TRBV7-2
ASSYWGDTGSEQY
>TRBJ2-2|TRBV5-1
ASSLRGALVGELF
>TRBJ2-1|TRBV2
ASSETSSVSPYNEQF
>TRBJ2-1|TRBV4-2
ASSQVVSRPPSYNEQF
>TRBJ2-3|TRBV6-1
ASSDQSTDTQY
>TRBJ1-1|TRBV18
ASSPRGRTEAF
>TRBJ2-3|TRBV5-4
ASSLDYGTDTQY
>TRBJ2-3|TRBV4-3
ASSQGELAASDTQY
>TRBJ2-7|TRBV11-3
ASSPWDSDYEQY
>TRBJ2-5|TRBV27
ASRPGRFLLQETQY
>TRBJ2-5|TRBV2
ASSVLAGGLKETQY
>TRBJ2-3|TRBV5-1
ASSLPRGTSTDTQY
>TRBJ2-1|TRBV6-5
ASSYSLDRTYNEQF